A selection of T cell receptor beta chains follows, all from one sample in a study of early T cells in non-severe SARS-CoV-2 infection. TCRdb analysed the 5' RACE reads with MiXCR anew, one entry per CDR3 protein. The sample includes 70,000 or so distinct CDR3 sequences, 10% of them seen just once. The specimen comprised whole blood, sampled at baseline. All receptors derive from an adult who was a healthcare worker with PCR-confirmed SARS-CoV-2 infection or an uninfected control (not recorded which). Both conserved end residues are part of each CDR3. A D gene is named only where the DNA matches it firmly. Only part of the rows carry a size: once, few, many, or a class if the clone is expanded.

d_gene	abundance	v_gene	j_gene	CDR3aa	CDR3nt
NA	many	TRBV19	TRBJ2-3	CASSITGVGDTQYF	TGTGCCAGTAGTATTACCGGGGTAGGAGATACGCAGTATTTT
TRBD2	few	TRBV24-1	TRBJ2-1	CATSAGRGVLDEQFF	TGTGCCACCAGTGCCGGACGGGGGGTCCTAGACGAGCAGTTCTTC
TRBD1	NA	TRBV12-3/TRBV12-4	TRBJ1-4	CASSSGTAEKLFF	TGTGCCAGCAGTTCCGGGACAGCTGAAAAACTGTTTTTT
NA	NA	TRBV2	TRBJ1-2	CASRGGGRGLYGYTF	TGTGCCAGCAGAGGGGGTGGCAGGGGCCTATATGGCTACACCTTC
NA	few	TRBV3-1	TRBJ2-1	CASSPFQGAAYNEQFF	TGTGCCAGCAGCCCGTTCCAAGGGGCGGCGTACAATGAGCAGTTCTTC
NA	NA	TRBV3-1	TRBJ2-7	CASSAQGGEQYF	TGTGCCAGCAGCGCACAGGGTGGCGAGCAGTACTTC
TRBD1	NA	TRBV6-1	TRBJ1-1	CASSPGTGGRDEAFF	TGTGCCAGCAGTCCGGGGACAGGGGGGCGAGATGAAGCTTTCTTT
NA	NA	TRBV9	TRBJ2-3	CASSSRQVRMETGTDTQYF	TGTGCCAGCAGCTCACGACAGGTTAGAATGGAAACTGGCACAGATACGCAGTATTTT
NA	few	TRBV6-6	TRBJ1-5	CASSAGLGSSNQPQHF	TGTGCCAGCAGCGCTGGTTTGGGCAGTAGCAATCAGCCCCAGCATTTT
NA	few	TRBV10-3	TRBJ2-3	CAISESDTQYF	TGTGCCATCAGTGAGTCGGATACGCAGTATTTT
NA	many	TRBV29-1	TRBJ2-7	CSVSAGGVAYEQYF	TGCAGCGTTTCCGCCGGGGGCGTCGCCTACGAGCAGTACTTC
NA	many	TRBV6-2/TRBV6-3	TRBJ1-6	CASSYGDTYNSPLHF	TGTGCCAGCAGTTATGGGGACACGTATAATTCACCCCTCCACTTT
NA	few	TRBV15	TRBJ2-3	CATSSPPLRDTQYF	TGTGCCACCAGCTCCCCACCCCTCCGAGATACGCAGTATTTT
NA	NA	TRBV6-1	TRBJ2-7	CASTALQGPTYEQYF	TGTGCCAGCACCGCCTTACAGGGACCTACCTACGAGCAGTACTTC
NA	few	TRBV5-1	TRBJ2-3	CASSPGGGLGAADTDTQYF	TGCGCCAGCAGCCCCGGCGGGGGCCTAGGGGCGGCAGACACAGATACGCAGTATTTT
NA	NA	TRBV3-1	TRBJ2-5	CASSGRLRETQYF	TGTGCCAGCAGCGGCCGCTTGAGGGAGACCCAGTACTTC
NA	NA	TRBV24-1	TRBJ1-2	CATSEGGRGAGYTF	TGTGCCACCAGTGAAGGAGGCAGGGGAGCGGGCTACACCTTC
TRBD1	many	TRBV7-6	TRBJ2-7	CASSLFPHRQGANYEQYF	TGTGCCAGCAGCTTATTCCCACATAGACAGGGCGCCAACTACGAGCAGTACTTC
NA	many	TRBV12-5	TRBJ1-5	CATLPRGIQPQHF	TGTGCTACCCTACCCAGGGGAATTCAGCCCCAGCATTTT
NA	NA	TRBV10-3	TRBJ2-3	CAITQTSTDTQYF	TGTGCCATCACGCAGACTAGCACAGATACGCAGTATTTT
NA	many	TRBV7-8	TRBJ2-7	CASRGNGAYEQYF	TGTGCCAGCAGAGGGAACGGAGCCTACGAGCAGTACTTC
NA	NA	TRBV19	TRBJ1-5	CASSIRATEYSNQPQHF	TGTGCCAGTAGCATAAGGGCGACAGAGTATAGCAATCAGCCCCAGCATTTT
NA	few	TRBV4-1	TRBJ1-4	CASSQDPAGSNEKLFF	TGCGCCAGCAGCCAAGATCCGGCAGGGTCTAATGAAAAACTGTTTTTT
NA	few	TRBV10-3	TRBJ1-1	CAISPGTQAVEAFF	TGTGCCATCAGCCCCGGGACACAAGCGGTTGAAGCTTTCTTT
NA	many	TRBV5-6	TRBJ1-1	CASGGSGGSSDRAFF	TGTGCCAGCGGCGGCTCTGGAGGGTCATCCGATCGAGCTTTCTTT